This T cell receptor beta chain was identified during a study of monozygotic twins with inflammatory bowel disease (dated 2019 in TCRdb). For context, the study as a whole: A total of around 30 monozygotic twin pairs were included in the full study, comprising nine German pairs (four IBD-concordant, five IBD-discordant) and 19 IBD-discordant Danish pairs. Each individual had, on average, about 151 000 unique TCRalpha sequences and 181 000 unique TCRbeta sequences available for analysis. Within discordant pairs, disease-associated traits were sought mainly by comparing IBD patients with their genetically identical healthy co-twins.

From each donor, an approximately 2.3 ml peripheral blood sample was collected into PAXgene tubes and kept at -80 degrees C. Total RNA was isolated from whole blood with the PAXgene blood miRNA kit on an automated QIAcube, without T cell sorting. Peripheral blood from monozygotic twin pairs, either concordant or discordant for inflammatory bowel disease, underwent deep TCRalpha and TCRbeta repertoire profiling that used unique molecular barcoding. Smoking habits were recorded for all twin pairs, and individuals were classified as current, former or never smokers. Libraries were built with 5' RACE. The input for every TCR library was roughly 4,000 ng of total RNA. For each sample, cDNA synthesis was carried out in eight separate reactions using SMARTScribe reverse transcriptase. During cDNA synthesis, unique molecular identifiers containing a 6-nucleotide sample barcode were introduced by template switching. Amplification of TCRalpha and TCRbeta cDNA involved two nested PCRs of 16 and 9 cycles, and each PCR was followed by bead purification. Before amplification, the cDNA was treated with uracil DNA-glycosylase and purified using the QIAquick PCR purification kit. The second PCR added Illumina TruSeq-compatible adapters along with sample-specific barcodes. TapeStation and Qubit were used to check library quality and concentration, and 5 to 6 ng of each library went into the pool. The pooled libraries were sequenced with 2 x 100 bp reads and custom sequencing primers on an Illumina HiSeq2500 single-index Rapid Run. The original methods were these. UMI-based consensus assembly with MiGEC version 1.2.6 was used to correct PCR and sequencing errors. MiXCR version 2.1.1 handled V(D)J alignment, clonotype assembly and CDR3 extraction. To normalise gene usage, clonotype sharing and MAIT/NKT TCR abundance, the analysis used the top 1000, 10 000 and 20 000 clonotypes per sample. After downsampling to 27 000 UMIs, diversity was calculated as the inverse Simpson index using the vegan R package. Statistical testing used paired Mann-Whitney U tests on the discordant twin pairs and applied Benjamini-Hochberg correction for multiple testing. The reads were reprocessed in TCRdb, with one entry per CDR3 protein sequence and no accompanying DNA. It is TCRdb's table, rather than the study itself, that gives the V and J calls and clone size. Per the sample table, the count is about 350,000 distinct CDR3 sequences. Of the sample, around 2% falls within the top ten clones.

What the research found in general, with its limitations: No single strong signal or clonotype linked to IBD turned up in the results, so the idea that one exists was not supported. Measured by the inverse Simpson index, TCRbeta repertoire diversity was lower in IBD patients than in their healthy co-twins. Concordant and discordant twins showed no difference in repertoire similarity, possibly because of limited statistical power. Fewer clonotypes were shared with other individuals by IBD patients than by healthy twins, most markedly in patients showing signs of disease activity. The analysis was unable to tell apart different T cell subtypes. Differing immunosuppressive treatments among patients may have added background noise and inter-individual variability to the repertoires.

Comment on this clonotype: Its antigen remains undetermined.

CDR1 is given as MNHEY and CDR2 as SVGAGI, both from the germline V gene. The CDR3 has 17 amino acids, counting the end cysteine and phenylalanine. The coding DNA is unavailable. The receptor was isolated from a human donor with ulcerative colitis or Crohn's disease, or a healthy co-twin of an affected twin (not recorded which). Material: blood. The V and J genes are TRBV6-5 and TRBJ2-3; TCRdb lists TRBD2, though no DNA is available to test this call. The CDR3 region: CASSYSSSGGTGATQYF.